One sample yielded the 23 T cell receptor beta chains listed below, sequenced in a study of human T cells and chemical hapten exposure. Time point described: patch test 1, 2 weeks after DPC sensitization. Treatment denoted: therapeutic diphenylcyclopropenone sensitization with weekly scalp DPC. TCRdb processed the RACE reads anew with MiXCR; each CDR3 protein has one entry. Of around 300,000 distinct CDR3 sequences listed, about 7% are singletons. Sequenced here: whole blood, sampled in connection with sensitization to the hapten diphenylcyclopropenone (DPC). Receptors were obtained from a woman aged 18-35 years with alopecia areata. Some clones in this sample may be carry-over from other donors' samples.

This clonotype was found a few times. The chain combines TRBV4-2 with TRBJ2-4; D not certain. Germline CDR1 LGHNA, CDR2 YNFKEQ. The CDR3 is 13 amino acids. Trimming removed 1 base at V and 4 bases at J, with 5 bases between. The CDR3 loop is CASSQALKNIQYF. The CDR3 region has the DNA TGTGCCAGCAGCCAAGCCCTTAAAAACATTCAGTACTTC.

This clonotype was recorded a few times. This rearrangement joins TRBV10-3 to TRBJ2-3; D perhaps matches TRBD1 (6 bases). The CDR3 covers 14 residues. Trimming removed 0 bases at V and 3 bases at J, with 7 bases between. Germline V gene sequence: CDR1 ENHRY, CDR2 SYGVKD. CDR3: CAISESRGTDTQYF. CDR3 DNA: TGTGCCATCAGTGAGTCTAGGGGGACAGATACGCAGTATTTT.

The V call is TRBV2, the J call TRBJ1-5; no reliable D call. The V gene lost 3 bases and the J gene lost 3 bases, with 9 bases spanning the gap. From germline, CDR1 is SNHLY and CDR2 FYNNEI. This CDR3 is 14 amino acids long. CDR3 in DNA: TGTGCCAGCAGTGATAGGGAAGACAATCAGCCCCAGCATTTT. Amino acid sequence: CASSDREDNQPQHF.

This clonotype was seen a handful of times. The chain joins TRBV4-3 to TRBJ1-1; possibly TRBD1 for D (5 bases). V dropped 1 base and J dropped 4 bases, with 13 bases sitting between them. The CDR3 is 15 amino acids. Germline V gene sequence: CDR1 LGHNA, CDR2 YSLEER. In DNA, the CDR3 is TGCGCCAGCAGCCAAGGCCCAGATCAGGGCACTGAAGCTTTCTTT. Encoded protein: CASSQGPDQGTEAFF.

The sample holds many counts of this clonotype. The chain has TRBV24-1 and TRBJ2-1; D gene unclear. Per the germline V gene, CDR1 is KGHDR and CDR2 is SFDVKD. The CDR3 loop spans 16 amino acids. V was pared by 4 bases and J by 9 bases, with 21 bases between. The CDR3 is CATSEADMGLQREQFF. The CDR3 DNA reads as TGTGCCACCAGTGAGGCTGACATGGGTCTTCAGCGTGAGCAGTTCTTC.

This clonotype was seen only a few times. The V call is TRBV29-1, the J call TRBJ1-2; D is uncertain. V lost 3 bases and J lost 4, with 9 bases in between. CDR1 is SQVTM, CDR2 ANQGSEA, per germline. CDR3 size: 12 residues. CDR3 nucleotide sequence: TGCAGCGTTGACGAGGGTCTCTATGGCTACACCTTC. Its translation: CSVDEGLYGYTF.

This clonotype was counted only a few times. The chain is built from TRBV27 and TRBJ1-5; perhaps TRBD1 as D (5 bases). There are 14 residues in the CDR3. Germline loops: CDR1 MNHEY, CDR2 SMNVEV (reference sequence). The V end lost 3 bases, the J end lost 3 bases, and 9 bases lay between the germline ends. CDR3 residues: CASSFWGVNQPQHF. For the CDR3, the DNA is TGTGCCAGCAGTTTCTGGGGCGTCAATCAGCCCCAGCATTTT.

At least ten counts were recorded for this clonotype. The genes are TRBV7-2 and TRBJ2-3, with 11 nucleotides matching TRBD2. Germline lookup yields CDR1 SGHTA and CDR2 FQGNSA. The CDR3 sequence is 15 residues long. Germline trimming cut 3 bases from V and 5 bases from J; bases unmatched to any gene: 4. Here the CDR3 reads CASSFSGGAVDTQYF. DNA for the CDR3: TGTGCCAGCAGCTTTAGCGGGGGGGCCGTAGATACGCAGTATTTT.

This clonotype has just a few counts. This chain links TRBV12-3 or TRBV12-4 with TRBJ2-2, with D possibly TRBD1 on 5 matching bases. V gave up 3 bases and J gave up 5 bases, with 7 bases separating them. The CDR3 sequence is 13 residues long. CDR3 in DNA: TGTGCCAGCAGTTTCAAGGGGACCGGGGAGCTGTTTTTT. Its translation: CASSFKGTGELFF.

This clonotype was picked up many times. J is TRBJ2-3 and V is TRBV5-6, with 7 bases fitting TRBD1. The germline CDR1 and CDR2 sequences are SGHDT and YYEEEE. Trimming at V came to 2 bases and at J to 4 bases, leaving 10 bases not matched to a gene. This CDR3 has 16 residues. The CDR3 region has the DNA TGTGCCAGCAGCTTAGTGGGTGAGGGGGCGGCAGATACGCAGTATTTT. This codes for CASSLVGEGAADTQYF.

The table lists this clonotype with a few counts. The chain is built from TRBV6-5 and TRBJ1-6, with 10 bases identical to TRBD1. This CDR3 has 14 amino acids. Germline CDR1 reads MNHEY; CDR2 reads SVGAGI. Trimming took 6 bases from V and 8 from J; bases not matched to a gene: 4. Here the CDR3 reads CASRRQGAYSPLHF. For the CDR3, the DNA is TGTGCCAGCAGGCGACAGGGGGCTTATTCACCCCTCCACTTT.

In regard to this clonotype: A much more abundant neighbour one base away suggests this may be a read error. This chain joins TRBV9 and TRBJ2-7; possible D gene TRBD2, 7 bases. Germline V gene data show CDR1 as SGDLS and CDR2 as YYNGEE. The CDR3 length is 16 residues. CDR3 protein: CAGSESPGGGWYEQYF. CDR3 nucleotides: TGTGCCGGCAGCGAGTCCCCGGGCGGGGGCTGGTACGAGCAGTACTTC.

This clonotype was counted at least ten times. J is TRBJ2-3 and V is TRBV18; D is possibly TRBD2 (6 bases). The CDR3 runs to 14 residues. V lost 4 bases to trimming and J lost 10 bases, with 18 bases between them. From germline, CDR1 is KGHSH and CDR2 LQKENI. Here the CDR3 reads CASSLNNRGEAQYF. The CDR3 nucleotides read TGTGCCAGCTCACTGAATAACCGCGGGGAGGCGCAGTATTTT.

The sample holds many counts of this clonotype. V is TRBV27 and J is TRBJ2-2, with a tentative D call TRBD1 (5 bases). This CDR3 has 14 amino acids. V lost 1 base and J 6 bases, leaving 9 bases between the germline ends. Germline CDR1 and CDR2: MNHEY and SMNVEV (reference sequence). The CDR3: CASSLLGVAGELFF. CDR3 coding DNA: TGTGCCAGCAGTTTATTAGGGGTTGCCGGGGAGCTGTTTTTT.

This chain joins TRBV27 and TRBJ2-4; D is undetermined. This CDR3 region has 11 residues. The V end was cut by 11 bases, the J end by 4 bases, with 9 bases between. The V gene's germline CDR1 is MNHEY and CDR2 SMNVEV (reference sequence). CDR3 DNA: TGTGCCTCCGCAGCAAAAAACATTCAGTACTTC. Amino acids: CASAAKNIQYF.

This clonotype was recorded at least ten times. V is TRBV7-2 and J is TRBJ2-5; TRBD1 might be the D (6 bases). Trimming took off 5 bases at V and 7 bases at J, with 14 bases between the two ends. The CDR3 covers 13 residues. Germline CDR1 and CDR2: SGHTA and FQGNSA. The CDR3 spells CASSRMDSTTQYF. The CDR3 DNA is TGTGCCAGCAGCAGAATGGACAGTACGACCCAGTACTTC.

This clonotype was picked up many times. The V gene is TRBV24-1, the J gene TRBJ2-7; possibly TRBD2 for D (5 bases). The CDR3 consists of 15 residues. V was shortened by 3 bases and J by 2 bases, with 13 bases between the two germline ends. Germline V gene lookup returns CDR1 KGHDR and CDR2 SFDVKD. CDR3: CATSDLDGEPYEQYF. CDR3 in DNA: TGTGCCACCAGTGATCTGGACGGGGAGCCCTACGAGCAGTACTTC.

The table lists this clonotype with a few counts. The CDR3 loop is CASSYSNMGNSPLHF. The CDR3 DNA is TGTGCCAGCAGTTACTCGAACATGGGAAATTCACCCCTCCACTTT. The J gene is TRBJ1-6, the V gene TRBV6-5; D remains unclear. Germline loops: CDR1 MNHEY, CDR2 SVGAGI. The CDR3 has 15 residues. V lost 0 bases and J lost 7, with 10 bases in between.

This clonotype was detected only a few times. The chain links TRBV20-1 to TRBJ2-7, with D tentatively TRBD2 (5 bases). Trimming took 3 bases from V and 9 from J, leaving 15 bases between them. From germline, CDR1 is DFQATT and CDR2 SNEGSKA (reference sequence). This CDR3 spans 12 amino acids. The CDR3 loop reads CSASWSSGRQYF. The CDR3 DNA sequence: TGCAGTGCTAGTTGGTCCTCGGGGAGGCAGTACTTC.

This clonotype was picked up a small number of times. The chain uses TRBV13 and TRBJ2-5; TRBD2 agrees at 11 bases. CDR3 length: 15 amino acids. Germline CDR1 and CDR2: PRHDT and FYEKMQ (reference sequence). Unmatched junction bases numbered 8, after V lost 5 bases and J lost 6 bases. The DNA of the CDR3 is TGTGCCAGCAGCCGATGGACTAGCGGGCAAAAGACCCAGTACTTC. This gives the protein CASSRWTSGQKTQYF.

CDR3 nucleotide sequence: TGTGCTAGTGGTTTGGACTGGGGCGCGAACACCGGGGAGCTGTTTTTT. It is translated as CASGLDWGANTGELFF. This chain uses TRBV12-5 with TRBJ2-2; weak D call: TRBD1 (5 bases). V dropped 1 base and J dropped 0 bases, with 9 bases sitting between them. Per the germline V gene, CDR1 is LGHNT and CDR2 is FRNRAP. This CDR3 is built from 16 residues.

The V gene is TRBV7-6, the J gene TRBJ1-1; D is perhaps TRBD1 (6 bases). Germline lookup yields CDR1 SGHVS and CDR2 FNYEAQ. V lost 1 base, J lost 9 bases, and 12 bases lay in between. The CDR3 sequence is 13 residues long. CDR3 protein: CASSLGGGRKAFF. Here the CDR3 DNA reads TGTGCCAGCAGCTTAGGCGGGGGCCGAAAAGCTTTCTTT. Complete variable domain (other parts from reference TRBV7-6 and TRBJ1-1): GAGVSQSPRYKVTKRGQDVALRCDPISGHVSLYWYRQALGQGPEFLTYFNYEAQQDKSGLPNDRFSAERPEGSISTLTIQRTEQRDSAMYRCASSLGGGRKAFFGQGTRLTVV.

This clonotype was detected ten times or more. The chain links TRBV5-6 to TRBJ2-3, with 10 bases fitting TRBD2. Germline CDR1 and CDR2: SGHDT and YYEEEE. The CDR3 has 16 residues. With 0 bases clipped from V and 5 bases from J, the junction kept 6 bases outside the gene matches. This CDR3 is CASSLGSGGALDTQYF. The CDR3 bases are TGTGCCAGCAGCTTGGGGAGCGGGGGGGCCTTAGATACGCAGTATTTT.